This TCR beta chain was sequenced during a study of radiotherapy plus CTLA-4 blockade in lung cancer. Across the study: Disease control was achieved by around 32% of patients, and objective responses by about 17%.

Assay: immunoSEQ multiplex PCR; the TCRdb copy retains only in-frame clones and omits some. The profile shows about 31,000 clones, around 73% of them singletons. Comments on this clone: Its antigen is as yet unknown.

Whole-study findings and limits: Expansion in blood of tumor-derived TCR clones was seen after radiotherapy plus ipilimumab. The best predictor of response was reported to be early blood T cell clone dynamics, with interferon-beta.

Germline V lookup: CDR1 SGDLS, CDR2 YYNGEE. The CDR3 is 15 residues long. The V segment lost 5 bases and the J segment 4 bases; nucleotides outside the gene matches: 9. The sequence was obtained from a human donor with non-small cell lung cancer who had stable disease on radiotherapy plus ipilimumab. The material sequenced was peripheral blood, taken from a patient treated with radiotherapy plus ipilimumab. The V call is TRBV9, the J call TRBJ1-3; 7 bases are a match to TRBD1. The CDR3, as DNA: TGTGCCAGCAGTTCAGGGGGGAGAGTAGGAAACACCATATATTTT. As protein: CASSSGGRVGNTIYF.